These 25 T cell receptor beta chains share one sample of origin, sequenced in a study of blood T cell repertoires in COVID-19. The repertoire was sequenced with immunoSEQ multiplex PCR; TCRdb's copy has only in-frame clones and lacks some. The sample lists about 230,000 clones, 75% to 85% seen once, with under 1.5% in the top ten. Sequencing was performed on peripheral blood. Receptor source: a woman aged 40-49 years who had recovered from COVID-19.

This chain connects TRBV7-2 to TRBJ1-5; D ambiguous. V lost 2 bases and J 5 bases, leaving 7 bases between the germline ends. The germline V gene encodes CDR1 SGHTA and CDR2 FQGNSA. The CDR3 totals 13 residues. The CDR3 loop is CASSLSEDQPQHF. The CDR3 DNA sequence: TGTGCCAGCAGCTTATCTGAGGATCAGCCCCAGCATTTT.

The genes are TRBV10-3 and TRBJ2-5; a weak D match, TRBD2 (5 bases). The germline V gene encodes CDR1 ENHRY and CDR2 SYGVKD. V was trimmed by 5 bases and J by 4 bases, leaving 14 bases between them. The CDR3 is 14 residues long. CDR3 bases: TGTGCCATCAGTAAGGACGACCGGGGAGAGACCCAGTACTTC. It translates to CAISKDDRGETQYF.

The chain is built from TRBV29-1 and TRBJ1-2, with TRBD1 matching over 8 bases. This CDR3 comprises 13 residues. From germline, CDR1 is SQVTM and CDR2 ANQGSEA. With V trimmed by 3 bases and J by 4 bases, 4 bases remained unmatched. CDR3 coding DNA: TGCAGCGTTGATCAACAGGGGGGCTATGGCTACACCTTC. This gives the protein CSVDQQGGYGYTF.

This sequence joins TRBV3-1 (or the pseudogene TRBV3-2) and TRBJ1-5; no reliable D call. V dropped 0 bases and J dropped 7 bases, with 13 bases sitting between them. Per the germline V gene, CDR1 is LGHDT and CDR2 is YNNKEL (reference sequence). The CDR3 has 15 residues. CDR3 loop: CASSQDASGSQPQHF. DNA of the CDR3: TGTGCCAGCAGCCAAGATGCTTCTGGGAGCCAGCCCCAGCATTTT.

The chain combines TRBV19 with TRBJ1-1, with D perhaps matching TRBD1 (6 bases). Per the germline V gene, CDR1 is LNHDA and CDR2 is SQIVND (reference sequence). The V and J ends lost 4 bases and 3 bases respectively, with 15 bases between them. The CDR3 extends over 15 amino acids. The CDR3 bases are TGTGCCAGTAGTAACTTACAGGGAGTCGACACTGAAGCTTTCTTT. It is translated as CASSNLQGVDTEAFF.

Only a few counts were recorded for this clone. V and J are TRBV3-1 (or the pseudogene TRBV3-2) and TRBJ1-3, with unresolved D. Germline loops: CDR1 LGHDT, CDR2 YNNKEL (reference sequence). The CDR3 consists of 13 residues. V was pared by 2 bases and J by 7 bases, with 9 bases between. This CDR3 is CASSQSVRNTIYF. Here the CDR3 DNA reads TGTGCCAGCAGCCAATCTGTTCGGAACACCATATATTTT.

The chain is built from TRBV4-3 and TRBJ2-1; D possibly corresponds to TRBD2 (5 bases). V was pared by 0 bases and J by 1 base, with 7 bases between. The CDR3 has 15 residues. CDR1 and CDR2 (germline): LGHNA, YSLEER. The CDR3 region has the DNA TGCGCCAGCAGCCAAGACGGGAATTCCTACAATGAGCAGTTCTTC. The encoded protein is CASSQDGNSYNEQFF.

This chain uses TRBV5-1 with TRBJ2-3; D not resolved. CDR1 is SGHRS, CDR2 YFSETQ, per germline. V lost 0 bases and J 1 base, leaving 9 bases between the germline ends. The CDR3 runs 15 residues. The DNA of the CDR3 is TGCGCCAGCAGCTTGGGAGGCGCCGGCACAGATACGCAGTATTTT. Its translation is CASSLGGAGTDTQYF.

For this clone: A much larger clone differs from this one at a single base, so this may be a read error. The V call is TRBV6-6, the J call TRBJ1-2, with 7 bases aligning to TRBD1. CDR1 is MNHNY, CDR2 SVGAGI, per germline (reference sequence). The CDR3 has 13 amino acids. J was trimmed by 3 bases and V by 6 bases; bases with no gene match: 4. The CDR3 protein is CASSPTGDYGYTF. The DNA for the CDR3 is TGTGCCAGCAGCCCCACAGGGGACTATGGCTACACCTTC.

The chain employs TRBV7-9 and TRBJ1-1, with D possibly matching TRBD1 (6 bases). Deletions cut 4 bases from V and 1 base from J, with 7 bases between. This CDR3 comprises 13 residues. The germline gives CDR1 SEHNR, CDR2 FQNEAQ (reference sequence). CDR3 nucleotide sequence: TGTGCCAGCAGCTGGGACAAGAACACTGAAGCTTTCTTT. The encoded protein is CASSWDKNTEAFF.

The CDR3 bases are TGTGCCAGCAGTTTCCTAACGGGGGGGCGTGAGACCCAGTACTTC. It translates to CASSFLTGGRETQYF. V and J are TRBV28 and TRBJ2-5; 8 bases agree with TRBD2. The germline V gene encodes CDR1 MDHEN and CDR2 SYDVKM. The CDR3 is 15 residues long. V shed 3 bases and J 5 bases; nucleotides not matched to a gene: 8.

The chain recombines TRBV5-4 with TRBJ2-7, with 7 bases identical to TRBD2. This CDR3 spans 14 amino acids. Trimming removed 0 bases from V and 6 bases from J; junction bases left unmatched: 6. The germline V gene encodes CDR1 SGHNT and CDR2 YYREEE (reference sequence). The CDR3 DNA reads as TGTGCCAGCAGCTTGGCAAGCGGGGTACGCGAGCAGTACTTC. It encodes CASSLASGVREQYF. Full variable domain (remainder filled in from reference TRBV5-4 and TRBJ2-7): ETGVTQSPTHLIKTRGQQVTLRCSSQSGHNTVSWYQQALGQGPQFIFQYYREEENGRGNFPPRFSGLQFPNYSSELNVNALELDDSALYLCASSLASGVREQYFGPGTRLTVT.

The rearrangement uses TRBV19 and TRBJ1-6; the D is unclear. CDR3 size: 15 residues. The V end was cut by 3 bases, the J end by 9 bases, with 15 bases between. The germline CDR1 and CDR2 sequences are LNHDA and SQIVND (reference sequence). The CDR3 DNA reads as TGTGCCAGTAGTATTGGGTATCTACCGGGTTCACCCCTCCACTTT. Its translation is CASSIGYLPGSPLHF.

This sequence joins TRBV13 and TRBJ2-1, with D unclear. V was clipped by 2 bases and J by 6 bases, with 14 bases between them. The germline gives CDR1 PRHDT, CDR2 FYEKMQ (reference sequence). The CDR3 consists of 15 residues. The CDR3 loop is CASSLKQTYSNEQFF. DNA of the CDR3: TGTGCCAGCAGCTTAAAGCAAACTTACAGCAATGAGCAGTTCTTC.

CDR3 protein: CASSPGEGQPQHF. CDR3 sequence (DNA): TGTGCCAGCTCACCAGGGGAGGGGCAGCCCCAGCATTTT. V is TRBV18 and J is TRBJ1-5; tentatively, D is TRBD1 (5 bases). Trimming shortened V by 2 bases and J by 7 bases, and 9 bases separated the two germline ends. CDR1 is KGHSH, CDR2 LQKENI, per germline. The CDR3 loop spans 13 amino acids.

Only one count was recorded for this clone. This chain connects TRBV19 to TRBJ1-2; possibly TRBD1 for D (6 bases). V was trimmed by 6 bases and J by 3 bases, leaving 14 bases between them. The CDR3 is made up of 14 amino acids. Germline assignment: CDR1 LNHDA and CDR2 SQIVND (reference sequence). CDR3 region: CASSLQGRDYGYTF. CDR3 DNA sequence: TGTGCCAGTAGCCTACAGGGCCGCGACTATGGCTACACCTTC.

This clone has at least ten counts. V and J are TRBV19 and TRBJ1-4; D is perhaps TRBD1 (5 bases). Trimming took off 7 bases at V and 5 bases at J, with 14 bases between the two ends. The germline CDR1 and CDR2 sequences are LNHDA and SQIVND (reference sequence). The CDR3 totals 14 residues. This chain's CDR3 is CASKGLGLNEKLFF. The CDR3 nucleotides are TGTGCCAGTAAGGGACTTGGCTTAAATGAAAAACTGTTTTTT. The complete variable domain, with remaining parts taken from reference TRBV19 and TRBJ1-4, reads DGGITQSPKYLFRKEGQNVTLSCEQNLNHDAMYWYRQDPGQGLRLIYYSQIVNDFQKGDIAEGYSVSREKKESFPLTVTSAQKNPTAFYLCASKGLGLNEKLFFGSGTQLSVL.

This clone was counted once. The genes are TRBV3-1 (or the pseudogene TRBV3-2) and TRBJ2-5; the D is unclear. CDR3 size: 15 residues. The V gene's germline CDR1 is LGHDT and CDR2 YNNKEL (reference sequence). V dropped 2 bases and J dropped 1 base, with 11 bases sitting between them. The CDR3, as DNA: TGTGCCAGCAGCCAAATGCTAGGCAGCCAAGAGACCCAGTACTTC. This gives the protein CASSQMLGSQETQYF.

The chain carries TRBV5-4 and TRBJ2-5; TRBD2 matches 8 bases. V lost 2 bases, J lost 2 bases, and 11 bases stayed unmatched. The CDR3 length is 17 residues. The V gene's germline CDR1 is SGHNT and CDR2 YYREEE (reference sequence). Written as DNA, the CDR3 is TGTGCCAGCAGCTTTATCGGGGGGGGGCCCCCTCAAGAGACCCAGTACTTC. Translating gives CASSFIGGGPPQETQYF.

The count of this clone is one. The chain employs TRBV9 and TRBJ2-3, with TRBD1 matching 8 bases. CDR3 length: 15 amino acids. V gave up 3 bases and J gave up 0 bases; unmatched junction bases: 3. The germline CDR1 and CDR2 sequences are SGDLS and YYNGEE. The CDR3 spells CASSAGQASTDTQYF. The CDR3 DNA is TGTGCCAGCAGCGCGGGACAGGCGAGCACAGATACGCAGTATTTT.

The V gene is TRBV10-1, the J gene TRBJ2-1; D is perhaps TRBD1 (5 bases). The CDR3 has 15 residues. Germline V gene sequence: CDR1 WNHNN, CDR2 SYGVQD (reference sequence). V was shortened by 2 bases and J by 4 bases, with 12 bases between the two germline ends. In DNA form, the CDR3 reads TGCGCCAGCAGTGAGCAGGGTTCCTCTTACAATGAGCAGTTCTTC. Its translation: CASSEQGSSYNEQFF.

This chain joins TRBV28 and TRBJ1-1; D perhaps matches TRBD1 (5 bases). The CDR3 has 14 residues. Germline V gene data show CDR1 as MDHEN and CDR2 as SYDVKM. Trimming shortened V by 4 bases and J by 10 bases, and 19 bases separated the two germline ends. The CDR3 sequence is CASSSTAPSPSAFF. The CDR3 nucleotides are TGTGCCAGCAGTTCGACAGCCCCCTCCCCGTCAGCTTTCTTT. The full variable domain, in which reference TRBV28 and TRBJ1-1 provide the parts outside the CDR3, is DVKVTQSSRYLVKRTGEKVFLECVQDMDHENMFWYRQDPGLGLRLIYFSYDVKMKEKGDIPEGYSVSREKKERFSLILESASTNQTSMYLCASSSTAPSPSAFFGQGTRLTVV.

The V call is TRBV5-6, the J call TRBJ2-7; 7 bases line up with TRBD1. Germline loops: CDR1 SGHDT, CDR2 YYEEEE. V dropped 2 bases and J dropped 5; count of bases not matched to a gene: 4. This CDR3 region has 13 residues. The CDR3 coding sequence is TGTGCCAGCAGCTTACAGGGGTGGAACGAGCAGTACTTC. Its translation: CASSLQGWNEQYF.

This clone was seen once. The chain carries TRBV9 and TRBJ1-4; no clear D. The CDR3 contains 19 residues. V was cut by 4 bases and J by 4 bases, with 26 bases left in between. The V gene's germline CDR1 is SGDLS and CDR2 YYNGEE. The CDR3 DNA reads TGTGCCAGCAGCCCATCACCCCCACATACGCGAGGGAATAATGAAAAACTGTTTTTT. It is translated as CASSPSPPHTRGNNEKLFF.

This clone was seen more than once but under ten times. J is TRBJ1-5 and V is TRBV10-3; D gene uncertain. The CDR3 spans 14 residues. V lost 4 bases, J lost 5 bases, and 12 bases lay in between. Germline V gene data show CDR1 as ENHRY and CDR2 as SYGVKD. As DNA, the CDR3 is TGTGCCATCAGTGGAGGACGGGAACATCAGCCCCAGCATTTT. This codes for CAISGGREHQPQHF.